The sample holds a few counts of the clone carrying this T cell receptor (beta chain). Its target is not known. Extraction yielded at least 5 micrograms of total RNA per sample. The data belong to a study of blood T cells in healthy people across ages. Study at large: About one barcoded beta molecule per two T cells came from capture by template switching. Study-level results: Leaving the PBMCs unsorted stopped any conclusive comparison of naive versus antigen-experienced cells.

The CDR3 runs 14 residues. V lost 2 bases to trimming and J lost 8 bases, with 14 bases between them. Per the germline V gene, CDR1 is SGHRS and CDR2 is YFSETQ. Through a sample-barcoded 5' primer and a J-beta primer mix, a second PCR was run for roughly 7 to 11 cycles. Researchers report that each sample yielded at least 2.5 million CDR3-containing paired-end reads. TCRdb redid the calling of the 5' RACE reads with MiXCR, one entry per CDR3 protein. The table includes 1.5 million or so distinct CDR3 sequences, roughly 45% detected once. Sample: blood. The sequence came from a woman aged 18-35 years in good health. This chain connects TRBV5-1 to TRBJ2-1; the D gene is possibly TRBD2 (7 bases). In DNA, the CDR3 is TGCGCCAGCAGCTTTAGGGGGGGCCATGATGAGCAGTTCTTC. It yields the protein CASSFRGGHDEQFF.